The 23 T cell receptor beta chains given below trace back to one sample, sequenced in a study. TCRdb re-called the 5' RACE reads through MiXCR, storing one row per CDR3 protein. The sample lists 20,000 to 25,000 distinct CDR3 sequences; more than 30% were seen once. Material: tumor-infiltrating naive CD4+ T cells sorted from the breast tumor. The subset was: naive CD4+ T cells, CD4+CD45RA+CD25-. These receptor sequences come from a female donor with breast cancer.

The CDR3 spells CASMELDEQFF. The CDR3 DNA follows: TGTGCCAGCATGGAGCTTGATGAGCAGTTCTTC. The chain uses TRBV7-8 and TRBJ2-1; no clear D gene. Germline assignment: CDR1 SGHVS and CDR2 FQNEAQ. V was trimmed by 7 bases and J by 8 bases, leaving 9 bases between them. The CDR3 consists of 11 residues.

This clonotype has a handful of counts. One junction end does not reproduce the germline sequence, and a read error may be involved. The chain recombines TRBV5-1 with TRBJ2-1, with D possibly being TRBD1 (5 bases). This CDR3 region has 14 residues. The germline CDR1 and CDR2 sequences are SGHRS and YFSETQ. The CDR3 DNA follows: TGTGCCAGCAGCTTGGCCCAGGGATTGGGCGAGCAGTTCTTC. Its translation: CASSLAQGLGEQFF. The variable domain in full, completed from reference TRBV5-1 and TRBJ2-1, reads KAGVTQTPRYLIKTRGQQVTLSCSPISGHRSVSWYQQTPGQGLQFLFEYFSETQRNKGNFPGRFSGRQFSNSRSEMNVSTLELGDSALYLCASSLAQGLGEQFFGPGTRLTVL.

Regarding this clonotype: A read error may be the cause here, since a much bigger clone is one base away. The chain recombines TRBV5-1 with TRBJ1-2, with 7 bases aligning to TRBD1. Germline CDR1 and CDR2: SGHRS and YFSETQ. Trimming at V came to 0 bases and at J to 3 bases, leaving 11 bases not matched to a gene. This CDR3 comprises 17 residues. Written as DNA, the CDR3 is TGCGCCAGCAGCTTGGCCTTACGACAGGGAGTCGACTATGGCTACACCTTC. Amino acid sequence: CASSLALRQGVDYGYTF.

The table lists this clonotype with many counts. V gene TRBV7-3 combines with J gene TRBJ2-2; D possibly corresponds to TRBD2 (5 bases). Germline values: CDR1 SGHTA, CDR2 FQGTGA. There are 14 residues in the CDR3. V was shortened by 5 bases and J by 0 bases, with 7 bases between the two germline ends. CDR3 sequence: CASSAGTNTGELFF. The CDR3 DNA is TGTGCCAGCAGCGCCGGGACGAACACCGGGGAGCTGTTTTTT.

This clonotype was found many times. V gene TRBV29-1 combines with J gene TRBJ2-3; 7 nucleotides match TRBD2. Losses at the gene ends were 6 bases for V and 0 bases for J; bases not matched to a gene: 12. The CDR3 spans 16 residues. Germline CDR1 and CDR2: SQVTM and ANQGSEA. In DNA form, the CDR3 reads TGCAGCGTGGGGGGGGGACTACTATCTAGCACAGATACGCAGTATTTT. Translating it yields CSVGGGLLSSTDTQYF.

This clonotype has a count of ten or more. The genes are TRBV24-1 and TRBJ2-1; possible D gene TRBD2, 5 bases. Deletions cut 6 bases from V and 0 bases from J, with 8 bases between. From germline, CDR1 is KGHDR and CDR2 SFDVKD. The CDR3 loop spans 14 amino acids. CDR3 loop: CATSQRSSYNEQFF. The CDR3 nucleotides are TGTGCCACCAGTCAGCGGAGCTCCTACAATGAGCAGTTCTTC.

This clonotype has more than one count but fewer than ten. This chain uses TRBV7-9 with TRBJ2-7; D is possibly TRBD1 or TRBD2 (5 bases each). The V gene lost 4 bases and the J gene lost 4 bases, with 11 bases spanning the gap. This CDR3 is 13 amino acids long. Germline CDR1 is SEHNR and CDR2 is FQNEAQ (reference sequence). The chain's CDR3 is CASSSSGPYEQYF. CDR3 nucleotide sequence: TGTGCCAGCAGCTCCTCGGGGCCTTACGAGCAGTACTTC.

On this clonotype itself: A much larger clone differs by one base, so this may be a read error. No conserved phenylalanine or tryptophan is present at the end of the CDR3, so a read error is the likely explanation. The genes are TRBV7-8 and TRBJ2-3, with a weak D call TRBD2 (5 bases). Germline V gene data show CDR1 as SGHVS and CDR2 as FQNEAQ. The CDR3 contains 14 residues. Deletions cut 5 bases from V and 3 bases from J, with 12 bases between. The CDR3: CASSNGLLTDTQYS. The DNA of the CDR3 is TGTGCCAGCAGCAACGGACTGCTGACAGATACGCAGTATTCT.

By sample share, this clonotype is large (0.1 to 1%). J is TRBJ1-1 and V is TRBV5-1; D might be TRBD1 (5 bases). CDR1 SGHRS and CDR2 YFSETQ come from the germline V gene. The V end was cut by 2 bases, the J end by 0 bases, with 8 bases between. This CDR3 spans 14 amino acids. CDR3 loop: CASSFEGLNTEAFF. The CDR3 coding sequence is TGCGCCAGCAGCTTTGAGGGGTTGAACACTGAAGCTTTCTTT.

Of note for this clonotype: The junction departs from the called germline gene at one end, perhaps through a read error. The chain links TRBV6-5 to TRBJ1-6; the match to TRBD1 covers 8 bases. The CDR3 sequence is 14 residues long. The germline gives CDR1 MNHEY, CDR2 SVGAGI. The CDR3 nucleotides read TGTACCAGCAGAGATCAGGGGGCGATTTCACCCCTCCACTTT. As protein: CTSRDQGAISPLHF.

This CDR3 is CASSQRASGRNDEQYF. The CDR3, as DNA: TGTGCCAGCAGTCAACGGGCTAGCGGGAGAAACGACGAGCAGTACTTC. This chain joins TRBV6-6 and TRBJ2-7, with 10 bases aligning to TRBD2. Per the germline V gene, CDR1 is MNHNY and CDR2 is SVGAGI (reference sequence). The length of the CDR3 is 16 residues. V shed 5 bases and J 5 bases; nucleotides not matched to a gene: 12.

By proportion, this clonotype is medium-sized. This chain's CDR3 is CSARNRGSTREQFF. The CDR3 DNA reads as TGCAGTGCTAGAAACAGGGGATCCACAAGGGAGCAGTTCTTC. The chain combines TRBV20-1 with TRBJ2-1; TRBD1 agrees at 7 bases. V was pared by 2 bases and J by 10 bases, with 11 bases of the junction left unmatched. The CDR3 loop spans 14 amino acids. Looked up from germline, CDR1 is DFQATT and CDR2 is SNEGSKA (reference sequence).

The chain is built from TRBV6-6 and TRBJ1-5; D unresolved. The germline V gene encodes CDR1 MNHNY and CDR2 SVGAGI (reference sequence). The CDR3 spans 11 residues. V was shortened by 6 bases and J by 7 bases, with 7 bases between the two germline ends. CDR3 in amino acids: CASREEQPQHF. For the CDR3, the DNA is TGTGCCAGCAGGGAGGAGCAGCCCCAGCATTTT.

This clonotype was recorded at least ten times. The chain is built from TRBV5-1 and TRBJ2-3, with 13 bases lining up with TRBD2. J was trimmed by 2 bases and V by 3 bases; bases with no gene match: 6. Germline V gene data show CDR1 as SGHRS and CDR2 as YFSETQ. CDR3 length: 17 residues. In DNA, the CDR3 is TGCGCCAGCAGCTCCCCGACTAGCGGGGGGTACACAGATACGCAGTATTTT. Its protein is CASSSPTSGGYTDTQYF.

This clonotype appeared many times. The junction departs from germline at one end; a sequencing error may be responsible. The chain is built from TRBV12-3 or TRBV12-4 and TRBJ2-1; 11 bases agree with TRBD2. The CDR3 runs 15 residues. The CDR3 is CASSLGTSGYNEQFF. Here the CDR3 DNA reads TGTGCCAGCAGCTTAGGGACTAGCGGATACAATGAGCAGTTCTTC.

V usage is TRBV5-1 and J usage is TRBJ1-1; D is unclear. Germline lookup yields CDR1 SGHRS and CDR2 YFSETQ. There are 15 residues in the CDR3. V was shortened by 0 bases and J by 0 bases, with 9 bases between the two germline ends. The CDR3, as DNA: TGCGCCAGCAGCTTGGCAGCATCCATGAACACTGAAGCTTTCTTT. It translates to CASSLAASMNTEAFF.

This clonotype was seen more than once but under ten times. This chain links TRBV4-1 with TRBJ2-6, with D hard to call. Trimming took off 5 bases at V and 0 bases at J, with 8 bases between the two ends. The CDR3 is 15 amino acids. Germline V gene lookup returns CDR1 MGHRA and CDR2 YSYEKL. The CDR3 loop is CASSELYSGANVLTF. In nucleotides, the CDR3 is TGCGCCAGCAGCGAGCTATACTCTGGGGCCAACGTCCTGACTTTC.

By share, this clonotype ranks as medium-sized. The chain recombines TRBV4-1 with TRBJ2-1, with a weak D call TRBD2 (6 bases). Germline assignment: CDR1 MGHRA and CDR2 YSYEKL. Deletions cut 3 bases from V and 6 bases from J, with 18 bases between. The CDR3 length is 16 residues. The CDR3 loop is CASSQTGVGMGNEQFF. CDR3 in DNA: TGCGCCAGCAGCCAGACGGGAGTGGGGATGGGCAATGAGCAGTTCTTC.

This clonotype came up a few times. The chain joins TRBV20-1 to TRBJ2-3, with 8 bases lining up with TRBD2. Trimming removed 4 bases from V and 6 bases from J; junction bases left unmatched: 15. Per germline, CDR1 DFQATT and CDR2 SNEGSKA (reference sequence). The length of the CDR3 is 16 residues. Written as DNA, the CDR3 is TGCAGTGCTACCCCCTTCGGGACTAGTTCATCCGATACGCAGTATTTT. Amino acid sequence: CSATPFGTSSSDTQYF.

This clonotype was counted a few times. A much larger clone differs by one base, so this may be a read error. The chain carries TRBV7-9 and TRBJ2-1; D may be TRBD2 (6 bases). Looked up from germline, CDR1 is SEHNR and CDR2 is FQNEAQ (reference sequence). Trimming shortened V by 5 bases and J by 1 base, and 15 bases separated the two germline ends. This CDR3 region has 16 residues. The CDR3 nucleotides read TGTGCCAGCAGCACCACGCTAGCGAGGTCCTACAATGAGCAGTTCTTC. This codes for CASSTTLARSYNEQFF.

This clonotype came up many times. J is TRBJ2-1 and V is TRBV12-3 or TRBV12-4; 8 bases are a match to TRBD2. The CDR3 totals 14 residues. V shed 7 bases, J shed 10 bases, and the junction held 12 bases outside the gene matches. CDR3 region: CASIGGRLLGEQFF. The CDR3 DNA sequence: TGTGCCAGCATTGGCGGGAGGCTCCTTGGCGAGCAGTTCTTC.

The rearrangement uses TRBV9 and TRBJ2-1, with D hard to call. This CDR3 contains 14 residues. Germline V gives CDR1 SGDLS, CDR2 YYNGEE. Trimming took off 3 bases at V and 8 bases at J, with 15 bases between the two ends. As DNA, the CDR3 is TGTGCCAGCAGCGCCCAGACCTGGTACGATGAGCAGTTCTTC. This gives the protein CASSAQTWYDEQFF.

This chain links TRBV20-1 with TRBJ2-3, with 11 bases matching TRBD2. V shed 6 bases, J shed 2 bases, and the junction held 13 bases outside the gene matches. The CDR3 runs 17 residues. The germline gives CDR1 DFQATT, CDR2 SNEGSKA (reference sequence). CDR3 residues: CSALEALAGAYTDTQYF. The CDR3 DNA follows: TGCAGTGCGCTAGAGGCACTAGCGGGAGCTTACACAGATACGCAGTATTTT.